One sample yielded the 21 T cell receptor beta chains listed below, sequenced in a study of post-analysis software for immune sequencing data (dated by TCRdb to between 2014 and 2017). Antigens for these TCRs are unknown. Broader findings and caveats from the paper: Patients showed significantly higher frequencies than controls for 4 or 5 TRBV segments, among them TRBV5-6, TRBV5-1 and TRBV20-1.

To prepare the library, PCR was applied. Sequencing took place on an Illumina HiSeq 2500. To reduce PCR and sequencing biases, unique molecular identifiers were incorporated into the TCR beta cDNA libraries. In TCRdb, the public reads were trimmed at Q25 with fastp and aligned with MiXCR, with productive beta chains retained. Rows are combined by CDR3 protein, so each entry shows the most common genes and DNA. This sample lists hundreds of thousands of distinct CDR3 sequences; around 53% were detected once. The top ten clones comprise over 4% of the sample. Input material: blood. The receptors originated from a girl under 18 with multiple sclerosis.

The chain carries TRBV27 and TRBJ2-7; 11 bases are a match to TRBD2. The J call may be incorrect, as the DNA end agrees better with TRBJ2-5. This CDR3 is built from 15 residues. CDR1 and CDR2 from the germline V gene are MNHEY and SMNVEV (reference sequence). This CDR3 is CASSVRLAGILTQYF. In DNA, the CDR3 is TGTGCCAGCAGTGTTAGACTAGCGGGGATTTTGACCCAGTACTTC.

V and J are TRBV20-1 and TRBJ1-2; D perhaps matches TRBD1 (5 bases). The CDR3 is 13 amino acids. The germline V gene encodes CDR1 DFQATT and CDR2 SNEGSKA (reference sequence). V gave up 6 bases and J gave up 0 bases, with 11 bases separating them. DNA of the CDR3: TGCAGTGCCCCTCCGGGGGCTAACTATGGCTACACCTTC. Encoded protein: CSAPPGANYGYTF.

In its sample, this clonotype was seen a few times. The chain joins TRBV29-1 to TRBJ2-3, with TRBD2 matching over 11 bases. The CDR3 length is 19 residues. Germline lookup yields CDR1 SQVTM and CDR2 ANQGSEA. Trimming removed 0 bases from V and 0 bases from J; junction bases left unmatched: 11. Written as DNA, the CDR3 is TGCAGCGTTGAAGATCTCGGTCTAGCGGGGGGATCTAGCACAGATACGCAGTATTTT. It encodes CSVEDLGLAGGSSTDTQYF.

This chain uses TRBV5-4 with TRBJ2-6; no firm D call. The germline CDR1 and CDR2 sequences are SGHNT and YYREEE (reference sequence). The V and J ends lost 0 bases and 0 bases respectively, with 7 bases between them. The CDR3 length is 16 residues. DNA of the CDR3: TGTGCCAGCAGCTTGGATGCTGGCTCTGGGGCCAACGTCCTGACTTTC. The encoded protein is CASSLDAGSGANVLTF.

Comments on this clonotype: It may be a read error: a sequence one base away is much more abundant. Likely a read error: the CDR3 ends without its conserved phenylalanine or tryptophan. The chain links TRBV7-2 to TRBJ2-5; 7 bases align to TRBD2. Trimming removed 1 base from V and 4 bases from J; junction bases left unmatched: 3. In germline, CDR1 is SGHTA, CDR2 FQGNSA. The CDR3 consists of 14 residues. CDR3 loop: CASSLVREGETQYV. The CDR3 coding sequence is TGTGCCAGCAGCTTAGTAAGGGAGGGAGAGACCCAGTACGTC.

This clonotype has a handful of counts. The gene calls are TRBV7-6 and TRBJ2-7, with D possibly being TRBD2 (8 bases). Germline loops: CDR1 SGHVS, CDR2 FNYEAQ. V lost 4 bases, J lost 6 bases, and 19 bases lay in between. This CDR3 is built from 15 residues. The chain's CDR3 is CASSYRDRAGGEQYF. DNA for the CDR3: TGTGCCAGCAGCTACCGAGACAGGGCGGGAGGCGAGCAGTACTTC.

CDR3 region: CASGWTRTDTQYF. The DNA for the CDR3 is TGCGCCAGCGGTTGGACTCGCACAGATACGCAGTATTTT. V is TRBV5-1 and J is TRBJ2-3; D possibly corresponds to TRBD2 (5 bases). Germline V gene data show CDR1 as SGHRS and CDR2 as YFSETQ. Trimming pared 7 bases from V and 1 base from J, leaving 10 bases between. CDR3 length: 13 amino acids.

The chain joins TRBV7-3 to TRBJ1-1; maybe TRBD1 (6 bases). V lost 4 bases to trimming and J lost 5 bases, with 14 bases between them. The CDR3 is made up of 14 amino acids. The germline CDR1 and CDR2 sequences are SGHTA and FQGTGA. In nucleotides, the CDR3 is TGTGCCAGCAGCTCTCCAGGGGAGACGACTGAAGCTTTCTTT. Translated: CASSSPGETTEAFF.

This clonotype was seen a handful of times. The chain links TRBV10-3 to TRBJ2-3; 16 bases match TRBD2. J was trimmed by 5 bases and V by 6 bases; bases with no gene match: 2. Germline CDR1 reads ENHRY; CDR2 reads SYGVKD. This CDR3 has 15 residues. In DNA form, the CDR3 reads TGTGCCATCAGGGGGACTAGCGGGAGGGGAGATACGCAGTATTTT. As protein: CAIRGTSGRGDTQYF.

The chain is built from TRBV9 and TRBJ2-7; 7 bases line up with TRBD1. The V gene's germline CDR1 is SGDLS and CDR2 YYNGEE. With V trimmed by 0 bases and J by 9 bases, 18 bases remained unmatched. This CDR3 has 17 amino acids. The chain's CDR3 is CASSVGSLDRAVNGQYF. The CDR3 coding sequence is TGTGCCAGCAGCGTAGGATCCCTCGACAGGGCCGTTAATGGGCAGTACTTC.

The chain has TRBV6-6 and TRBJ2-3; 9 bases align to TRBD2. This CDR3 contains 15 residues. V shed 9 bases, J shed 3 bases, and the junction held 10 bases outside the gene matches. Germline V gives CDR1 MNHNY, CDR2 SVGAGI (reference sequence). The CDR3 coding sequence is TGTGCCAGTACGCCTTGGACTAGCGTTACAGATACGCAGTATTTT. Protein sequence: CASTPWTSVTDTQYF.

The V gene is TRBV12-3 or TRBV12-4, the J gene TRBJ2-1; D is possibly TRBD1 (5 bases). CDR3 length equals 16 residues. The V gene lost 6 bases and the J gene lost 8 bases, with 23 bases spanning the gap. The CDR3 DNA follows: TGTGCCAGCAGACCCCCGGTGGGCCCCGTCAGGGATGAGCAGTTCTTC. It is translated as CASRPPVGPVRDEQFF.

This chain links TRBV29-1 with TRBJ2-3; D gene uncertain. CDR3 size: 15 residues. Per the germline V gene, CDR1 is SQVTM and CDR2 is ANQGSEA. V gave up 4 bases and J gave up 0 bases, with 14 bases separating them. The CDR3 DNA reads as TGCAGCGTTGTGAGGAGCGTTCCTAGCACAGATACGCAGTATTTT. It translates to CSVVRSVPSTDTQYF.

The J gene is TRBJ2-6, the V gene TRBV29-1; a weak D match, TRBD2 (5 bases). The CDR3 totals 14 residues. V dropped 4 bases and J dropped 3 bases, with 10 bases sitting between them. Germline V CDR1 and CDR2: SQVTM, ANQGSEA. The CDR3 sequence is CSVVRADGANVLTF. The CDR3 region has the DNA TGCAGCGTTGTGCGGGCAGATGGGGCCAACGTCCTGACTTTC.

The rearrangement links TRBV20-1 to TRBJ2-5; 7 bases match TRBD2. The CDR3 contains 14 residues. J gave up 5 bases and V 1 base, and 7 bases lay outside the gene matches. Germline values: CDR1 DFQATT, CDR2 SNEGSKA (reference sequence). CDR3 amino acids: CSARVTGGRETQYF. DNA for the CDR3: TGCAGTGCTAGAGTAACGGGGGGAAGGGAGACCCAGTACTTC.

In nucleotides, the CDR3 is TGTGCCACCAGCCAGCTCGTCTCTGGGGCCAACGTCCTGACTTTC. This translates into CATSQLVSGANVLTF. The chain uses TRBV6-5 and TRBJ2-6, with D unclear. V was shortened by 10 bases and J by 0 bases, with 13 bases between the two germline ends. The CDR3 totals 15 residues. Germline CDR1 and CDR2: MNHEY and SVGAGI.

This sequence joins TRBV7-9 and TRBJ2-1, with 12 bases that match TRBD2. Per the germline V gene, CDR1 is SEHNR and CDR2 is FQNEAQ (reference sequence). This CDR3 spans 14 amino acids. Trimming removed 5 bases from V and 9 bases from J; junction bases left unmatched: 5. The CDR3 sequence: CASSQTSGSGEQFF. In nucleotides, the CDR3 is TGTGCCAGCAGCCAGACTAGCGGGAGTGGTGAGCAGTTCTTC.

This sequence joins TRBV18 and TRBJ2-3, with 9 bases fitting TRBD2. The ends lost 3 bases at V and 4 bases at J; junction bases unmatched: 5. The CDR3 covers 15 residues. Germline CDR1 reads KGHSH; CDR2 reads LQKENI. This CDR3 is CASSPFSGSADTQYF. CDR3 DNA sequence: TGTGCCAGCTCACCCTTTAGCGGGAGTGCAGATACGCAGTATTTT.

This clonotype was seen a few times. The CDR3 DNA follows: TGCAGTGCTAGAGACCCGACTAGCGCTCACGAGCAGTACTTC. This translates into CSARDPTSAHEQYF. The chain has TRBV20-1 and TRBJ2-7, with 8 bases that match TRBD2. J was trimmed by 5 bases and V by 0 bases; bases with no gene match: 6. The germline gives CDR1 DFQATT, CDR2 SNEGSKA (reference sequence). The CDR3 extends over 14 amino acids.

DNA for the CDR3: TGTGCCAGCTCACGCCGGGACAGCCCTTACGAGCAGTACTTC. This encodes CASSRRDSPYEQYF. The chain is built from TRBV18 and TRBJ2-7; 7 nucleotides match TRBD1. CDR3 length: 14 residues. V was pared by 4 bases and J by 4 bases, with 7 bases of the junction left unmatched. CDR1 and CDR2 (germline): KGHSH, LQKENI.

The chain uses TRBV29-1 and TRBJ2-7; 8 bases line up with TRBD2. The CDR3 is made up of 14 amino acids. The germline gives CDR1 SQVTM, CDR2 ANQGSEA. J was trimmed by 1 base and V by 6 bases; bases with no gene match: 8. The CDR3: CSVGTSRRSYEQYF. The DNA of the CDR3 is TGCAGCGTGGGGACTAGTCGCCGATCCTACGAGCAGTACTTC.